This T cell receptor (beta chain) was retrieved from a study of spatial heterogeneity in lung cancer. V was clipped by 2 bases and J by 4 bases, with 14 bases between them. The V gene's germline CDR1 is SGHTA and CDR2 FQGTGA. The CDR3 is 16 amino acids. TCRdb re-called the 5' RACE reads with MiXCR, one entry per CDR3 protein. The sample has roughly 39,000 distinct CDR3 sequences, around 7% seen once. Time point in this sample: sample taken at primary tumor resection. The sequencing here drew on PBMCs, taken at surgery. The chain has TRBV7-3 and TRBJ2-2; D is unclear. The clonotype comes from a male donor with early-stage non-small cell lung cancer. CDR3 residues: CASSLGSGYRTGELFF. The CDR3 DNA is TGTGCCAGCAGCTTAGGCTCGGGCTACCGCACCGGGGAGCTGTTTTTT.